These 32 T cell receptor beta chains share one sample of origin, sequenced in a study of CD8 T cells in ankylosing spondylitis. General study results and limits: Made up of under ten highly homologous variants, a TCR beta motif appeared characteristic of ankylosing spondylitis blood.

Their recognized antigens are unknown. One entry per CDR3 protein, called by TCRdb with MiXCR from the 5' RACE reads. The repertoire holds 500,000 to 650,000 distinct CDR3 sequences, with approximately 5% as singletons. Sequencing was done on a sample of blood, either unsorted or a sorted T cell fraction (not recorded which). These receptor sequences come from a male donor with ankylosing spondylitis.

The sample holds many counts of this clonotype. This chain joins TRBV12-3 or TRBV12-4 and TRBJ2-7; 9 bases align to TRBD1. This CDR3 has 13 amino acids. Unmatched junction bases numbered 4, after V lost 4 bases and J lost 6 bases. CDR3 region: CASSSGTGFEQYF. The CDR3 coding sequence is TGTGCCAGCAGTTCCGGGACAGGGTTCGAGCAGTACTTC.

V usage is TRBV28 and J usage is TRBJ1-2; D unresolved. CDR1 MDHEN and CDR2 SYDVKM come from the germline V gene. The length of the CDR3 is 12 residues. Trimming pared 6 bases from V and 9 bases from J, leaving 14 bases between. The chain's CDR3 is CASSPGLHCYTF. The CDR3 bases are TGTGCCAGCAGCCCCGGGCTCCACTGCTACACCTTC.

The sample holds many counts of this clonotype. The rearrangement uses TRBV20-1 and TRBJ1-2; 9 nucleotides agree with TRBD1. The CDR3 totals 14 residues. Per germline, CDR1 DFQATT and CDR2 SNEGSKA (reference sequence). Losses at the gene ends were 3 bases for V and 3 bases for J; bases not matched to a gene: 5. CDR3 amino acids: CSAREDRGDYGYTF. The CDR3 nucleotides read TGCAGTGCTAGGGAGGACAGGGGAGACTATGGCTACACCTTC.

V is TRBV5-1 and J is TRBJ2-1; no clear D gene. The CDR3 runs to 14 residues. V gave up 0 bases and J gave up 8 bases, with 12 bases separating them. CDR1 and CDR2 (germline): SGHRS, YFSETQ. The CDR3 protein is CASSLVAPDDEQFF. The CDR3 coding sequence is TGCGCCAGCAGCTTGGTAGCTCCCGACGATGAGCAGTTCTTC.

The rearrangement links TRBV5-1 to TRBJ2-6; TRBD1 might be the D (6 bases). Germline CDR1 and CDR2: SGHRS and YFSETQ. The CDR3 extends over 16 amino acids. Trimming cost V 2 bases and J 5 bases, with 14 bases left between them. CDR3 loop: CASSFTGPGRANVLTF. The CDR3 nucleotides read TGCGCCAGCAGCTTTACAGGGCCTGGGAGGGCCAACGTCCTGACTTTC.

This clonotype was seen at least ten times. The chain combines TRBV20-1 with TRBJ2-4; perhaps TRBD2 as D (6 bases). CDR1 is DFQATT and CDR2 is SNEGSKA in the germline V gene (reference sequence). Trimming removed 6 bases from V and 6 bases from J, with 21 bases in between. The length of the CDR3 is 15 residues. For the CDR3, the DNA is TGCAGTGCCCCCAAGCTCGGCAGGGAGGTAAACATTCAGTACTTC. Protein product: CSAPKLGREVNIQYF.

This clonotype was seen at least ten times. The V call is TRBV12-3 or TRBV12-4, the J call TRBJ2-1, with D tentatively TRBD1 (7 bases). V shed 3 bases and J shed 1 base, with 13 bases lying between them. The CDR3 is 16 residues long. In DNA, the CDR3 is TGTGCCAGCAGTTTGGGGGCAGGGGGGTCCTACAATGAGCAGTTCTTC. It yields the protein CASSLGAGGSYNEQFF.

In its sample, this clonotype was seen many times. The J gene is TRBJ2-7, the V gene TRBV20-1; 7 bases fit TRBD1. Germline V gene sequence: CDR1 DFQATT, CDR2 SNEGSKA (reference sequence). Trimming cost V 5 bases and J 3 bases; bases outside gene matches: 1. The CDR3 runs to 11 residues. The CDR3 DNA reads as TGCAGTGCTGACAGGGTCTACGAGCAGTACTTC. Protein product: CSADRVYEQYF.

There are a few counts of this clonotype. V and J are TRBV6-1 and TRBJ2-1; D is perhaps TRBD2 (5 bases). CDR1 and CDR2 (germline): MNHNS, SASEGT. Trimming shortened V by 6 bases and J by 0 bases, and 15 bases separated the two germline ends. The CDR3 spans 16 residues. The CDR3 here is CASRRASGSSYNEQFF. CDR3 nucleotides: TGTGCCAGCAGGAGGGCTTCGGGAAGCTCCTACAATGAGCAGTTCTTC.

In its sample, this clonotype was seen many times. This sequence joins TRBV5-1 and TRBJ2-3; TRBD1 agrees at 7 bases. The CDR3 spans 14 residues. Trimming at V came to 2 bases and at J to 3 bases, leaving 3 bases not matched to a gene. Germline V CDR1 and CDR2: SGHRS, YFSETQ. CDR3 region: CASSLRGLTDTQYF. The CDR3 DNA is TGCGCCAGCAGCTTAAGGGGGCTTACAGATACGCAGTATTTT.

This clonotype has ten or more counts. CDR3 sequence: CASSWTGTEYLTEAFF. CDR3 bases: TGCGCCAGCAGCTGGACCGGGACAGAATATCTCACTGAAGCTTTCTTT. The J gene is TRBJ1-1, the V gene TRBV5-1, with 7 bases that match TRBD1. This CDR3 has 16 amino acids. CDR1 and CDR2 (germline): SGHRS, YFSETQ. With 3 bases clipped from V and 4 bases from J, the junction kept 12 bases outside the gene matches. Drawing the rest from reference TRBV5-1 and TRBJ1-1, the complete variable domain is KAGVTQTPRYLIKTRGQQVTLSCSPISGHRSVSWYQQTPGQGLQFLFEYFSETQRNKGNFPGRFSGRQFSNSRSEMNVSTLELGDSALYLCASSWTGTEYLTEAFFGQGTRLTVV.

This clonotype was observed at least ten times. The chain couples TRBV20-1 to TRBJ2-5; D may be TRBD2 (6 bases). This CDR3 contains 13 residues. Germline V lookup: CDR1 DFQATT, CDR2 SNEGSKA (reference sequence). V was shortened by 5 bases and J by 2 bases, with 12 bases between the two germline ends. DNA for the CDR3: TGCAGTGCTTCTCAGCGGGTTCAAGAGACCCAGTACTTC. It codes for CSASQRVQETQYF.

This clonotype has a count of ten or more. The rearrangement uses TRBV7-2 and TRBJ2-7; TRBD1 matches at 7 bases. V lost 1 base and J lost 3; bases outside the gene matches: 6. Germline V gives CDR1 SGHTA, CDR2 FQGNSA. The CDR3 has 15 residues. Here the CDR3 DNA reads TGTGCCAGCAGCTTAGTCCGACAGGGTGACTACGAGCAGTACTTC. Translation: CASSLVRQGDYEQYF.

The chain joins TRBV7-2 to TRBJ1-3, with D hard to call. V was pared by 5 bases and J by 3 bases, with 11 bases between. The CDR3 totals 14 residues. Per germline, CDR1 SGHTA and CDR2 FQGNSA. The CDR3 spells CASSLRSLGNTIYF. CDR3 bases: TGTGCCAGCAGCCTACGAAGCCTTGGAAACACCATATATTTT.

There are many counts of this clonotype. The chain carries TRBV5-1 and TRBJ2-7; 11 bases line up with TRBD2. The CDR3 runs to 15 residues. Germline V lookup: CDR1 SGHRS, CDR2 YFSETQ. The V and J ends lost 4 bases and 4 bases, in that order; junction bases with no gene match: 7. This CDR3 reads CASSGTSGRSYEQYF. The CDR3 DNA sequence: TGCGCCAGCAGCGGCACTAGCGGGAGAAGTTACGAGCAGTACTTC.

There are many counts of this clonotype. V and J are TRBV11-2 and TRBJ2-2; 12 nucleotides agree with TRBD2. This CDR3 comprises 15 residues. The V gene's germline CDR1 is SGHAT and CDR2 FQNNGV. The J segment lost 6 bases and the V segment lost 5 bases, leaving 4 bases of the junction unmatched. The CDR3 sequence: CASSNRLAGAGELFF. The CDR3 bases are TGTGCCAGCAGCAACAGACTAGCGGGAGCCGGGGAGCTGTTTTTT.

In this sample, this clonotype turned up a few times. V and J are TRBV6-1 and TRBJ2-6; 14 nucleotides line up with TRBD2. The germline V gene has CDR1 MNHNS and CDR2 SASEGT. V lost 6 bases, J lost 2 bases, and 6 bases stayed unmatched. The CDR3 covers 18 residues. CDR3 loop: CASRPRLAGGPGANVLTF. DNA of the CDR3: TGTGCCAGCAGGCCAAGACTAGCGGGAGGGCCTGGGGCCAACGTCCTGACTTTC.

This clonotype showed up many times. The gene calls are TRBV5-1 and TRBJ2-5; D is ambiguous. V lost 0 bases and J lost 2, with 8 bases in between. The CDR3 is 14 amino acids. Germline V gene lookup returns CDR1 SGHRS and CDR2 YFSETQ. CDR3 DNA sequence: TGCGCCAGCAGCTTGGCCCAGGAGCAAGAGACCCAGTACTTC. Its protein is CASSLAQEQETQYF.

This clonotype occurred many times. The chain has TRBV27 and TRBJ2-7; 7 nucleotides line up with TRBD2. After removal of 5 bases from V and 0 bases from J, the junction contained 7 bases not matched to a gene. From germline, CDR1 is MNHEY and CDR2 SMNVEV (reference sequence). The CDR3 length is 15 residues. The CDR3 DNA reads as TGTGCCAGCAGTCCGAGCGGGGCTATCTCCTACGAGCAGTACTTC. Translated, it gives CASSPSGAISYEQYF.

In this sample, this clonotype turned up many times. The chain employs TRBV20-1 and TRBJ1-6; D gene ambiguous. There are 14 residues in the CDR3. Germline-derived CDR1 and CDR2 are DFQATT and SNEGSKA (reference sequence). V gave up 6 bases and J gave up 2 bases, with 11 bases separating them. CDR3 in DNA: TGCAGTGCCCCCCACGGAACCTATAATTCACCCCTCCACTTT. Translating gives CSAPHGTYNSPLHF.

Many counts were recorded for this clonotype. This sequence joins TRBV4-1 and TRBJ2-1; 7 nucleotides agree with TRBD2. Germline CDR1 is MGHRA and CDR2 is YSYEKL. This CDR3 has 15 amino acids. The V segment lost 6 bases and the J segment 7 bases; nucleotides outside the gene matches: 12. CDR3 nucleotide sequence: TGCGCCAGCAGGTCGGTGGGAGGGCCAGTAAATGAGCAGTTCTTC. Translated, it gives CASRSVGGPVNEQFF.

This clonotype was picked up many times. The chain couples TRBV11-2 to TRBJ2-7; TRBD1 matches at 7 bases. The germline gives CDR1 SGHAT, CDR2 FQNNGV. V lost 5 bases to trimming and J lost 2 bases; unmatched junction nucleotides: 21. This CDR3 comprises 19 residues. The CDR3 DNA is TGTGCCAGCAGCCCCTCGAGGGGGCGTCCCCATTATGCCCCCTACGAGCAGTACTTC. As protein: CASSPSRGRPHYAPYEQYF.

This clonotype has more than one count but fewer than ten. The V gene is TRBV7-2, the J gene TRBJ2-4; 7 positions match TRBD1. The germline V gene has CDR1 SGHTA and CDR2 FQGNSA. The CDR3 contains 17 residues. With V trimmed by 6 bases and J by 0 bases, 11 bases remained unmatched. The CDR3 region is CASRPGQSLLAKNIQYF. CDR3 sequence (DNA): TGTGCCAGCAGACCGGGACAGTCACTTCTAGCCAAAAACATTCAGTACTTC. Full variable domain (missing parts from reference TRBV7-2 and TRBJ2-4): GAGVSQSPSNKVTEKGKDVELRCDPISGHTALYWYRQSLGQGLEFLIYFQGNSAPDKSGLPSDRFSAERTGGSVSTLTIQRTQQEDSAVYLCASRPGQSLLAKNIQYFGAGTRLSVL.

This clonotype was counted ten times or more. This chain links TRBV29-1 with TRBJ2-3; maybe TRBD2 (6 bases). The V and J ends lost 6 bases and 3 bases respectively, with 16 bases between them. Looked up from germline, CDR1 is SQVTM and CDR2 is ANQGSEA. The length of the CDR3 is 14 residues. Here the CDR3 reads CSVTRDLGTDTQYF. For the CDR3, the DNA is TGCAGCGTAACCCGGGACTTGGGGACAGATACGCAGTATTTT.

This clonotype came up many times. The V and J genes are TRBV18 and TRBJ1-4; D remains unclear. The length of the CDR3 is 14 residues. V was clipped by 4 bases and J by 0 bases, with 6 bases between them. Per the germline V gene, CDR1 is KGHSH and CDR2 is LQKENI. This CDR3 is CASSLKATNEKLFF. CDR3 nucleotide sequence: TGTGCCAGCTCACTTAAGGCAACTAATGAAAAACTGTTTTTT.

This clonotype was picked up a small number of times. The J gene is TRBJ2-7, the V gene TRBV10-3; either TRBD1 or TRBD2 may supply D (5 bases each). Germline-derived CDR1 and CDR2 are ENHRY and SYGVKD. This CDR3 has 15 amino acids. V lost 0 bases and J 2 bases, leaving 11 bases between the germline ends. In DNA form, the CDR3 reads TGTGCCATCAGTGAGTCCGCAGGGAGTGCCTACGAGCAGTACTTC. It yields the protein CAISESAGSAYEQYF.

The genes are TRBV10-3 and TRBJ2-3; no definite D call. CDR1 is ENHRY and CDR2 is SYGVKD in the germline V gene. The CDR3 runs 13 residues. Deletions cut 8 bases from V and 2 bases from J, with 11 bases between. In DNA form, the CDR3 reads TGTGCCATCGGCAGACCCAACACAGATACGCAGTATTTT. Protein product: CAIGRPNTDTQYF.

The chain joins TRBV11-2 to TRBJ2-7, with D perhaps TRBD2 (6 bases). CDR3 length: 13 residues. Germline CDR1 reads SGHAT; CDR2 reads FQNNGV. Trimming took 5 bases from V and 4 from J, leaving 12 bases between them. CDR3: CASSPGVGYEQYF. CDR3 coding DNA: TGTGCCAGCAGCCCGGGGGTAGGTTACGAGCAGTACTTC.

This clonotype has at least ten counts. The chain carries TRBV5-1 and TRBJ1-1; TRBD1 matches at 9 bases. CDR1 and CDR2 from the germline V gene are SGHRS and YFSETQ. V lost 0 bases and J lost 5; bases outside the gene matches: 14. This CDR3 has 18 residues. CDR3 sequence: CASSLVVSRTGVMTEAFF. The DNA for the CDR3 is TGCGCCAGCAGCTTGGTTGTCTCCCGGACAGGGGTAATGACTGAAGCTTTCTTT.

This clonotype was recorded many times. In DNA form, the CDR3 reads TGTGCCAGCAGCCGATCGGACAGGGGATCCCACGAGCAGTACTTC. Translation gives CASSRSDRGSHEQYF. This rearrangement joins TRBV7-9 to TRBJ2-7; the match to TRBD1 covers 9 bases. CDR1 and CDR2 (germline): SEHNR, FQNEAQ (reference sequence). V lost 5 bases, J lost 5 bases, and 10 bases stayed unmatched. This CDR3 has 15 residues.

This clonotype was observed many times. The chain employs TRBV2 and TRBJ1-2, with TRBD1 matching over 7 bases. The CDR3 is 12 amino acids. V gave up 6 bases and J gave up 5 bases; unmatched junction bases: 3. The germline V gene has CDR1 SNHLY and CDR2 FYNNEI. The CDR3 loop is CASRGTAYGYTF. The CDR3, as DNA: TGTGCCAGCAGGGGGACAGCTTATGGCTACACCTTC.

Many counts were recorded for this clonotype. This chain connects TRBV6-1 to TRBJ2-1; 8 nucleotides align to TRBD2. The CDR3 length is 15 residues. V shed 6 bases and J 0 bases; nucleotides not matched to a gene: 4. Germline-derived CDR1 and CDR2 are MNHNS and SASEGT. The DNA of the CDR3 is TGTGCCAGCAGCCGTAGCGGGAACTCCTACAATGAGCAGTTCTTC. It translates to CASSRSGNSYNEQFF.